One sample yielded the 11 T cell receptor beta chains listed below, sequenced in a study of monozygotic twins with inflammatory bowel disease. TCRdb re-called the 5' RACE reads and shows each CDR3 protein once, DNA omitted. This sample's table has more than 95,000 distinct CDR3 sequences. Source material: blood. These receptor sequences come from a human donor with ulcerative colitis or Crohn's disease, or a healthy co-twin of an affected twin (not recorded which).

The chain joins TRBV20-1 to TRBJ2-5. Germline V gives CDR1 DFQATT, CDR2 SNEGSKA (reference sequence). This CDR3 contains 12 residues. This CDR3 reads CSATTLVETQYF.

V is TRBV5-5 and J is TRBJ1-5; with no DNA, the TCRdb D assignment of TRBD1 cannot be verified. Per the germline V gene, CDR1 is SGHKS and CDR2 is YYEKEE (reference sequence). There are 14 residues in the CDR3. CDR3 sequence: CASSPDSSNQPQHF.

The rearrangement uses TRBV5-1 and TRBJ1-5; TCRdb's D call of TRBD1 is untestable without DNA. The CDR3 is made up of 14 amino acids. Looked up from germline, CDR1 is SGHRS and CDR2 is YFSETQ. This CDR3 reads CASSLEGGDQPQHF.

The chain couples TRBV28 to TRBJ2-7; the D call from TCRdb, TRBD1, cannot be confirmed without DNA. The germline CDR1 and CDR2 sequences are MDHEN and SYDVKM. This CDR3 spans 16 amino acids. CDR3 sequence reads: CASTSLTRDRGYEQYF.

The chain recombines TRBV12-3 or TRBV12-4 with TRBJ2-3; TCRdb lists TRBD1, though no DNA is available to test this call. CDR3 length equals 17 residues. The CDR3 here is CASSLGRQGTSTDTQYF.

The rearrangement links TRBV6-5 to TRBJ1-1. From germline, CDR1 is MNHEY and CDR2 SVGAGI. CDR3 length: 14 amino acids. CDR3: CASSYSVRRDEAFF.

The gene calls are TRBV7-2 and TRBJ2-1; TCRdb returns TRBD2, unconfirmable since there is no DNA. Per the germline V gene, CDR1 is SGHTA and CDR2 is FQGNSA. The CDR3 is 17 amino acids. CDR3 residues: CASSLVASGSLYNEQFF. Full variable domain (remainder filled in from reference TRBV7-2 and TRBJ2-1): GAGVSQSPSNKVTEKGKDVELRCDPISGHTALYWYRQSLGQGLEFLIYFQGNSAPDKSGLPSDRFSAERTGGSVSTLTIQRTQQEDSAVYLCASSLVASGSLYNEQFFGPGTRLTVL.

The chain couples TRBV18 to TRBJ1-6; TCRdb lists TRBD1, though no DNA is available to test this call. CDR1 is KGHSH, CDR2 LQKENI, per germline. The CDR3 is 14 residues long. This CDR3 reads CASSPSQGTSPLHF.

The chain links TRBV20-1 to TRBJ2-4; TCRdb picks TRBD1, but there is no DNA to check that call. Germline CDR1 reads DFQATT; CDR2 reads SNEGSKA (reference sequence). This CDR3 region has 15 residues. CDR3 sequence: CSARGPGEPKNIQYF.

The chain carries TRBV25-1 and TRBJ1-5. The germline V gene has CDR1 MGHDK and CDR2 SYGVNS. This CDR3 is built from 14 residues. CDR3 amino acids: CASSDGEVNQPQHF.

This chain uses TRBV27 with TRBJ2-1; TCRdb's D call, TRBD2, is unchecked because there is no DNA. Germline V gene lookup returns CDR1 MNHEY and CDR2 SMNVEV (reference sequence). The CDR3 has 15 residues. CDR3 sequence: CASSLPGTRGREQFF.